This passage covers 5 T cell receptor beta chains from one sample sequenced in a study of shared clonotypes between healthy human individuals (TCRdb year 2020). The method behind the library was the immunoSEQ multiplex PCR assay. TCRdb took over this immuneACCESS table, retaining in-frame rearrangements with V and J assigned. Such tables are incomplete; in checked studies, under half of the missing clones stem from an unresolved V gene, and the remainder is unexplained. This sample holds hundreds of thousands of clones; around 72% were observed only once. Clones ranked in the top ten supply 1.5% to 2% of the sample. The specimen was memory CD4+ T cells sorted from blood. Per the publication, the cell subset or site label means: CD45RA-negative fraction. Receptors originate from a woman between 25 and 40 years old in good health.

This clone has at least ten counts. DNA for the CDR3: TGTGCCAGCAGCAAAATGGCTAGCGGGTGCCCGGGGAGGGACAATGAGCAGTTCTTC. As protein: CASSKMASGCPGRDNEQFF. This chain uses TRBV21-1 with TRBJ2-1; TRBD2, the table's D call, was not compared with the DNA. TRBV21-1 is annotated as a pseudogene. This CDR3 comprises 19 residues.

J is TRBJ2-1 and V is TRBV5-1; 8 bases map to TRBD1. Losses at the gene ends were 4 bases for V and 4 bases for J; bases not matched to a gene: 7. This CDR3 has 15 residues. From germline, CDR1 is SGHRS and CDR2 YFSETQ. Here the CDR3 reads CASSPGQDGYNEQFF. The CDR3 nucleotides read TGCGCCAGCAGCCCGGGACAGGACGGATACAATGAGCAGTTCTTC.

CDR3 coding DNA: TGTGCCAGCAGCATTAGCGGGACCACCACCCAGTTCTTC. It codes for CASSISGTTTQFF. This chain joins TRBV11-2 and TRBJ2-1; TRBD2 matches at 8 bases. In germline, CDR1 is SGHAT, CDR2 FQNNGV. This CDR3 is built from 13 residues. Losses at the gene ends were 5 bases for V and 13 bases for J; bases not matched to a gene: 10.

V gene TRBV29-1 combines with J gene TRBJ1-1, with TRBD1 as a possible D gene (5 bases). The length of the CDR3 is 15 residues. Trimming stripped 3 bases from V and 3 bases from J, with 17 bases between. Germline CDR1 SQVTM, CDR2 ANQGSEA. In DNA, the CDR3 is TGCAGCGTTGAGGGGACGACGGGTCGAGACACTGAAGCTTTCTTT. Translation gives CSVEGTTGRDTEAFF.

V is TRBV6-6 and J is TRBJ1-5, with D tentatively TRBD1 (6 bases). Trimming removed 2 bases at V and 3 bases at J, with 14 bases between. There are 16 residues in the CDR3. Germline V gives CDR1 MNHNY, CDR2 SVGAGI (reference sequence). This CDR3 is CASSYGRGHPNQPQHF. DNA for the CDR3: TGTGCCAGCAGTTACGGTCGGGGGCACCCCAATCAGCCCCAGCATTTT.